Given below is one TCR beta chain in context. The sample comes from a study of blood T cell repertoires in COVID-19. Whole-study context: Sites in the United States, Italy and Spain provided acute and convalescent COVID-19 samples. The cDNA or gDNA used as material had been derived from T cells, B-cell-depleted T cells, or PBMCs.

V shed 7 bases and J shed 2 bases, with 6 bases lying between them. The CDR3 spans 11 residues. Germline CDR1 reads SNHLY; CDR2 reads FYNNEI. Source study methods: Counts of nucleated cells, estimated from reference gene primer amplification, were obtained. Profiled with immunoSEQ multiplex PCR; TCRdb holds only in-frame clones, not every one. V and J calls plus clone size are reproduced from that table; the DNA served to infer D and trimming. The profile shows some 290,000 clones, about 90% of them singletons. Sequenced: peripheral blood. The source of this sequence is a woman between 50 and 59 years old who had recovered from COVID-19. The chain uses TRBV2 and TRBJ2-7; D gene ambiguous. The CDR3 region is CASKAAYEQYF. The CDR3, as DNA: TGTGCCAGCAAAGCCGCCTACGAGCAGTACTTC.